Presented here are 10 T cell receptor beta chains from one specimen sequenced in a study of T cells in Graves' hyperthyroidism and ophthalmopathy. The TCR beta CDR3 regions underwent amplification using RNA transcripts as the source. The study used the HTBI primer set for a first-round RT-PCR of the TCR CDR3. TCRdb called the multiplex PCR reads again in MiXCR, with one record for every CDR3 protein. The table lists roughly 250,000 distinct CDR3 sequences, 20% to 25% of them singletons. Sequencing used blood. All receptors come from a man younger than 45 with Graves' ophthalmopathy.

V usage is TRBV29-1 and J usage is TRBJ2-5, with D possibly TRBD1 on 6 matching bases. The CDR3 totals 15 residues. Germline CDR1 is SQVTM and CDR2 is ANQGSEA. The germline V and J ends were trimmed by 4 bases and 7 bases, with 22 bases remaining between them. The CDR3 protein is CSVAIHRDVQGTQYF. DNA for the CDR3: TGCAGCGTTGCCATCCACAGGGACGTTCAGGGGACCCAGTACTTC.

The rearrangement joins TRBV28 to TRBJ1-6; 7 nucleotides align to TRBD1. The germline gives CDR1 MDHEN, CDR2 SYDVKM. J gave up 8 bases and V 5 bases, and 15 bases lay outside the gene matches. The CDR3 loop spans 17 amino acids. The CDR3 here is CASSPHRQGLIHSPLHF. The DNA for the CDR3 is TGTGCCAGCAGTCCTCACCGACAGGGTCTGATACATTCACCCCTCCACTTT.

This clonotype was seen repeatedly, ten times or more. This sequence joins TRBV5-1 and TRBJ2-7, with 7 bases identical to TRBD2. Looked up from germline, CDR1 is SGHRS and CDR2 is YFSETQ. The CDR3 extends over 15 amino acids. The J segment lost 5 bases and the V segment lost 4 bases, leaving 12 bases of the junction unmatched. CDR3: CASSPSRGLVNEQYF. The CDR3 DNA reads as TGCGCCAGCAGCCCCAGCCGCGGACTAGTCAACGAGCAGTACTTC.

This clonotype was recorded at least ten times. The chain has TRBV30 and TRBJ1-1, with 9 nucleotides matching TRBD1. The germline gives CDR1 GTSNPN, CDR2 SVGIG (reference sequence). Trimming cost V 8 bases and J 3 bases; bases outside gene matches: 10. This CDR3 is 14 amino acids long. CDR3 coding DNA: TGTGCCCGCGATACCGGGACAGGGTACACTGAAGCTTTCTTT. The encoded protein is CARDTGTGYTEAFF.

Concerning this clonotype itself: The junction differs from germline at one of its ends, possibly a read error. The rearrangement uses TRBV5-1 and TRBJ1-1; D is possibly TRBD1 (5 bases). The CDR3 contains 16 residues. Germline V gene data show CDR1 as SGHRS and CDR2 as YFSETQ. The CDR3 DNA follows: TGTGCCAGCTCCCCAGGTAGGGACTCTAGGGGCACTGAAGCTTTCTTT. Amino acid sequence: CASSPGRDSRGTEAFF.

This clonotype was observed a few times. The chain uses TRBV27 and TRBJ2-3; a weak D match, TRBD2 (5 bases). In germline, CDR1 is MNHEY, CDR2 SMNVEV (reference sequence). The CDR3 sequence is 17 residues long. Trimming took 6 bases from V and 0 from J, leaving 19 bases between them. CDR3 sequence: CASSLIGFRGSTDTQYF. The CDR3 region has the DNA TGTGCCAGCAGCCTGATCGGGTTTCGGGGTAGCACAGATACGCAGTATTTT.

In this sample, this clonotype turned up once. V usage is TRBV4-2 and J usage is TRBJ1-1, with D uncertain. V lost 0 bases, J lost 0 bases, and 14 bases lay in between. The CDR3 consists of 17 residues. From germline, CDR1 is LGHNA and CDR2 YNFKEQ. For the CDR3, the DNA is TGTGCCAGCAGCCAAGATGCGGCAGGAGGTATGAACACTGAAGCTTTCTTT. This gives the protein CASSQDAAGGMNTEAFF.

This clonotype was detected ten times or more. The CDR3, as DNA: TGCAGTGCTAGCGGGAGGGCTTATAGTGAAGAGACCCAGTACTTC. As protein: CSASGRAYSEETQYF. The chain has TRBV20-1 and TRBJ2-5, with TRBD2 identical over 8 bases. J gave up 3 bases and V 3 bases, and 9 bases lay outside the gene matches. CDR1 and CDR2 from the germline V gene are DFQATT and SNEGSKA (reference sequence). This CDR3 has 15 amino acids.

This clonotype was picked up many times. The CDR3 here is CASSLGHLNEQFF. For the CDR3, the DNA is TGTGCCAGCAGCTTGGGTCACCTGAATGAGCAGTTCTTC. V is TRBV11-1 and J is TRBJ2-1; D is uncertain. The CDR3 covers 13 residues. Trimming took off 3 bases at V and 7 bases at J, with 10 bases between the two ends. Looked up from germline, CDR1 is SGHAT and CDR2 is FQDESV (reference sequence).

The table lists this clonotype with a few counts. V and J are TRBV6-1 and TRBJ1-1; D may be TRBD1 (6 bases). Germline V gene data show CDR1 as MNHNS and CDR2 as SASEGT. Trimming left V 5 bases short and J 1 base short, with 14 bases between. The CDR3 consists of 15 residues. The CDR3 region is CASSKYRVKNTEAFF. In DNA, the CDR3 is TGTGCCAGCAGTAAATACAGGGTGAAGAACACTGAAGCTTTCTTT.